The entry below describes one TCR beta chain. Its specificity is not known. The record originates from a study of shared clonotypes between healthy human individuals. The wider study: In total, the donors were two women and a few men aged 18 to 49. Whole-study results and caveats: Larger estimated richness was generally seen in naive subsets than in memory subsets.

CD8 cells regarded as naive lacked CD45RO, were positively chosen for CCR7, and omitted terminally differentiated effector memory CD45RA+ cells. CDR3 size: 14 residues. Trimming took 8 bases from V and 1 from J; bases not matched to a gene: 8. Germline CDR1 and CDR2: SGHRS and YFSETQ. Assay: immunoSEQ multiplex PCR; the TCRdb copy retains only in-frame clones and omits some. The sample holds 600,000 or so clones, more than 95% seen once. This sequence was found in a man aged 25-45 years in good health. V usage is TRBV5-1 and J usage is TRBJ1-1; the match to TRBD1 covers 7 bases. Sample: naive CD8+ T cells sorted from blood. This chain's CDR3 is CASGTTGENTEAFF. As DNA, the CDR3 is TGCGCCAGTGGGACTACAGGGGAGAACACTGAAGCTTTCTTT.